A selection of T cell receptor beta chains follows, all from one sample in a study of blood T cell repertoires in COVID-19. Profiled with immunoSEQ multiplex PCR; TCRdb holds only in-frame clones, not every one. This table has approximately 150,000 clones, 80% appearing once. The sample taken for sequencing was peripheral blood. These TCRs come from a man aged 65-85 years who had recovered from COVID-19. CDR3s include the opening cysteine and the closing phenylalanine or tryptophan. Fields, in order: V gene, CDR3 length, clone size, D gene, CDR3 protein. A D gene is named only where the DNA matches it firmly. Size is stated for part of the rows, as once, few or many counts, or as a class when the clone is expanded.

TRBV29-1 | 14 | once | TRBD2 | CSVEAGGPSDTQYF
TRBV19 | 16 | . | TRBD2 | CASSVLLAGGAYEQYF
TRBV29-1 | 14 | . | . | CSVEDRQGGETQYF
TRBV11-2 | 13 | . | TRBD1 | CASSLDDRGPQHF
TRBV4-3 | 15 | once | TRBD2 | CASSQAAGEGETQYF
TRBV18 | 14 | once | TRBD1 | CASSDRDRDTEAFF
TRBV19 | 12 | . | TRBD2 | CASSLAGNEQFF
TRBV2 | 15 | . | TRBD2 | CASSEGSGGGNEQFF
TRBV5-1 | 16 | . | TRBD2 | CASSLIASGSGETQYF
TRBV10-3 | 16 | . | . | CAISKNPTGGNSPLHF
TRBV6-6 | 16 | . | . | CASSRGTGSGFQPQHF
TRBV7-9 | 16 | . | . | CASSHGQPYSNQPQHF
TRBV7-2 | 15 | few | TRBD2 | CASSNPAGGLYEQYF
TRBV12-5 | 14 | . | . | CASGLTLQVYEQYF
TRBV27 | 14 | . | . | CASTNRGKEYEQYF
TRBV9 | 16 | . | TRBD2 | CASSSRLAPEGETQYF
TRBV12-5 | 13 | . | . | CASGLGTLYEQYF
TRBV5-4 | 15 | . | . | CASSWGSAGGTEAFF
TRBV2 | 11 | . | . | CASKDQGFAFF
TRBV6-1 | 18 | . | TRBD2 | CASSELGLAGGPENEQFF
TRBV5-1 | 14 | once | TRBD1 | CASSQEGGPGELFF
TRBV5-1 | 15 | few | . | CASSGGQSSGDTIYF
TRBV18 | 17 | . | TRBD2 | CASSPGGSPLPEETQYF
TRBV5-1 | 14 | . | . | CASSLTGFSYEQYF
TRBV12-3/TRBV12-4 | 13 | . | TRBD2 | CASSRTSGSAQYF
TRBV29-1 | 14 | . | . | CSVSRGSSTDTQYF
TRBV5-1 | 18 | few | TRBD1 | CASFPWGTGVSGANVLTF
TRBV30 | 15 | . | . | CAWSLVSGVAGEAFF
TRBV30 | 15 | . | TRBD1 | CAWRIPGQGFEEQYF
TRBV7-9 | 14 | . | TRBD1 | CASSPRTGQETQYF